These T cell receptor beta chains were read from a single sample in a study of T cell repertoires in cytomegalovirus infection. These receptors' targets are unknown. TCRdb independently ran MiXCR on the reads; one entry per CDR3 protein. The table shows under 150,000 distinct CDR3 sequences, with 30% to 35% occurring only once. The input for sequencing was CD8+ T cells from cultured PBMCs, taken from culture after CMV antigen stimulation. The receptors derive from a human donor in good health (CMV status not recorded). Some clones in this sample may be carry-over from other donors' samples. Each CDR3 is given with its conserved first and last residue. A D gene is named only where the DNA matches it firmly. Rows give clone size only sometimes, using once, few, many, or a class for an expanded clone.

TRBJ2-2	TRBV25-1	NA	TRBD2	TGTGCCAGCAAGCCGACCGGGACTAGCGGGGGCTTGAACACCGGGGAGCTGTTTTTT	CASKPTGTSGGLNTGELFF
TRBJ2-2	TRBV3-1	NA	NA	TGTGCCAGCAGCCAAGTAGGCGGACGGGAGCTGTTTTTT	CASSQVGGRELFF
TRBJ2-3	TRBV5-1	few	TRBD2	TGCGCCAGCAGCCACGGGAGGGGAGGGCCAGATACGCAGTATTTT	CASSHGRGGPDTQYF
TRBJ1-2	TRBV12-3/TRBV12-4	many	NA	TGTGCCAGCAGTTTAGCGCTGGGGATTCCTGGCTATGGCTACACCTTC	CASSLALGIPGYGYTF
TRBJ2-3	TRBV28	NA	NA	TGTGCCAGCAGTGCATCCTTTATAGGGGGTTGGACAGATACGCAGTATTTT	CASSASFIGGWTDTQYF
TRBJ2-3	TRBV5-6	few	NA	TGTGCCAGCAGCTTGTCCCAGGGACTCACAGATACGCAGTATTTT	CASSLSQGLTDTQYF
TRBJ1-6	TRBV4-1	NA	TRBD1	TGCGCCAGCACCGCGACAGGGGCTACTAATTCACCCCTCCACTTT	CASTATGATNSPLHF
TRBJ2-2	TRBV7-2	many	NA	TGTGCCAGCGGATGGCCCGGGACGGCTAACACCGGGGAGCTGTTTTTT	CASGWPGTANTGELFF
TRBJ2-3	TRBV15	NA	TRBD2	TGTGCCACCAGCGGACCCTCGGGGGGATTCACAGATACGCAGTATTTT	CATSGPSGGFTDTQYF
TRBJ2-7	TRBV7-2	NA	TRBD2	TGTGCCAGCAGCTTCCTACCCCCCGGCCTAGCGGGGGGGCACGAGCAGTACTTC	CASSFLPPGLAGGHEQYF
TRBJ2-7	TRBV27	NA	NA	TGTGCCAGCAGCCTAACAGACCAGAGCTCCTACGAGCAGTACTTC	CASSLTDQSSYEQYF
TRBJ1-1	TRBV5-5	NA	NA	TGTGCCAGCGACCCGGAGGGGGTTTTTACTGAAGCTTTCTTT	CASDPEGVFTEAFF
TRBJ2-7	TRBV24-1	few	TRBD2	TGTGCCACCAGTGAAATAGCGGGGCAGTCCTACGAGCAGTACTTC	CATSEIAGQSYEQYF
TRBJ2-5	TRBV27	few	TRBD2	TGTGCCAGCAGTAGGAGAGGCGGGGGGGCAACGGAGACCCAGTACTTC	CASSRRGGGATETQYF
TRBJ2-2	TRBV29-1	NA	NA	TGCAGCGTTGGGGGCACCGGGGAGCTGTTTTTT	CSVGGTGELFF
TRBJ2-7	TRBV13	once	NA	TGTGCCAGCAGCCCGTCCCCCGGGGCCGAGCAGTACTTC	CASSPSPGAEQYF
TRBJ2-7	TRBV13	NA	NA	TGTGCCAGCAGCTTAGGTGGTAGCGGATACGAGCAGTACTTC	CASSLGGSGYEQYF
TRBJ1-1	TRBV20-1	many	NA	TGCAGTGCCAGCCCCCAGGTAGAGAACACTGAAGCTTTCTTT	CSASPQVENTEAFF
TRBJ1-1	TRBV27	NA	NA	TGTGCCAGCAGCCCCCCCCCGGGTGTATTGCCTGAAGCTTTCTTT	CASSPPPGVLPEAFF
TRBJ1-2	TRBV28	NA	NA	TGTGCCAGCAGTTCAGCTCTAAGACAGCCAAACAACTATGGCTACACCTTC	CASSSALRQPNNYGYTF
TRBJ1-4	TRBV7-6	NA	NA	TGTGCCAGCAGCCAAGAGAGGGGGGAGGTTAATGAAAAACTGTTTTTT	CASSQERGEVNEKLFF
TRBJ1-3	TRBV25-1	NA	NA	TGTGCCAGCAGTGAATATTTTGGCGGCGGTGGCAGCTCTGGAAACACCATATATTTT	CASSEYFGGGGSSGNTIYF
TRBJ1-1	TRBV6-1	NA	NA	TGTGCCAGCACCCAAGGGAGGGTCACTGAAGCTTTCTTT	CASTQGRVTEAFF
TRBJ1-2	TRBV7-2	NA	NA	TGTGCCAGCAGCTTAGTATTGACGGGACGCTATGGCTACACCTTC	CASSLVLTGRYGYTF
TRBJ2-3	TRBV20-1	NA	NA	TGCAGTGCTAGAGATCTCTTAGCGGACGACACAGATACGCAGTATTTT	CSARDLLADDTDTQYF
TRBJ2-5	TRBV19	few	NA	TGTGCCAGTAGTATAAGTGGGGTTGTGGAGACCCAGTACTTC	CASSISGVVETQYF
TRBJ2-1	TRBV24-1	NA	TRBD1	TGTGCCACCAGCGAGGGGGCGGCTGAGCAGTTCTTC	CATSEGAAEQFF
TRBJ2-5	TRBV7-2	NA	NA	TGTGCCAGCAGATTGGACGGGACGTACCAAGAGACCCAGTACTTC	CASRLDGTYQETQYF
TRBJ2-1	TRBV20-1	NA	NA	TGCAGTGCTAGTTCCGGGGGAAATGAGCAGTTCTTC	CSASSGGNEQFF
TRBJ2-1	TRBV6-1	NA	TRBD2	TGTGCCAGCAGTGAACTCAGCGGGGGGGTATACAATGAGCAGTTCTTC	CASSELSGGVYNEQFF
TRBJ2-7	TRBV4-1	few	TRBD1	TGTGCCAGCAGCCACCCCCGGGACAGGGGTTCGCGGGGCGAGCAGTACTTC	CASSHPRDRGSRGEQYF
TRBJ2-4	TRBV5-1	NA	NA	TGCGCCAGCAGCTACGGGCCGGGGCAAGATGTTCAGTACTTC	CASSYGPGQDVQYF
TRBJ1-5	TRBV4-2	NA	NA	TGTGCCAGCAGCCTAGCGGAGGATCAGCCCCAGCATTTT	CASSLAEDQPQHF
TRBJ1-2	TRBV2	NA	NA	TGTGCCAGCAGGATTTCTCTGGGAGGCCATGGCTACACCTTC	CASRISLGGHGYTF
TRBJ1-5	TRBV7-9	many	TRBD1	TGTGCCAGCAGCTTGGGACAGGGTGGTCAGCCCCAGCATTTT	CASSLGQGGQPQHF
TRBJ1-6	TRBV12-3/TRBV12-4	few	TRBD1	TGTGCCAGCAGTTCTACCGACAGGGTTAATTCACCCCTCCACTTT	CASSSTDRVNSPLHF
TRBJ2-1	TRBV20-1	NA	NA	TGCAGTGCTAGAGATCTAGCAGGACACGACAATGAGCAGTTCTTC	CSARDLAGHDNEQFF
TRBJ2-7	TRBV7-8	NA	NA	TGTGCCAGCAGCTTACGTGGCAGAGCCTACGAGCAGTACTTC	CASSLRGRAYEQYF
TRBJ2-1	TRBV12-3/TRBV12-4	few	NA	TGTGCCAGCAGTTTCTCAGGGCTGAACAATGAGCAGTTCTTC	CASSFSGLNNEQFF
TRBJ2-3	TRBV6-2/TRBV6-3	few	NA	TGTGCCAGCAGAGAGGACAGACTGGACACAGATACGCAGTATTTT	CASREDRLDTDTQYF
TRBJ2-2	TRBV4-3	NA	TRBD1	TGCGCCAGCAGCCATCTCCTTCGGGGACAGGGGAGCGGGGAGCTGTTTTTT	CASSHLLRGQGSGELFF
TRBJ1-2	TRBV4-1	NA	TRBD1	TGCGCCACTCCGGGCAGGGGGAACTATGGCTACACCTTC	CATPGRGNYGYTF
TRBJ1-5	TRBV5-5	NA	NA	TGTGCCAGCAGCTTAGGGGCCTTTATGGGCAATCAGCCCCAGCATTTT	CASSLGAFMGNQPQHF
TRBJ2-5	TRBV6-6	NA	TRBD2	TGTGCCAGCAGTTACTTCCCGGGACTAGCGGGGGTACAAGAGACCCAGTACTTC	CASSYFPGLAGVQETQYF
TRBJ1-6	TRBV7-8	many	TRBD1	TGTGCCAGCAGCGCCGGGACAGGTCCAGGTTCACCCCTCCACTTT	CASSAGTGPGSPLHF
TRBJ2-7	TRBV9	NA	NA	TGTGCCAGCAGCACTGGGTGGGGGTACGAGCAGTACTTC	CASSTGWGYEQYF